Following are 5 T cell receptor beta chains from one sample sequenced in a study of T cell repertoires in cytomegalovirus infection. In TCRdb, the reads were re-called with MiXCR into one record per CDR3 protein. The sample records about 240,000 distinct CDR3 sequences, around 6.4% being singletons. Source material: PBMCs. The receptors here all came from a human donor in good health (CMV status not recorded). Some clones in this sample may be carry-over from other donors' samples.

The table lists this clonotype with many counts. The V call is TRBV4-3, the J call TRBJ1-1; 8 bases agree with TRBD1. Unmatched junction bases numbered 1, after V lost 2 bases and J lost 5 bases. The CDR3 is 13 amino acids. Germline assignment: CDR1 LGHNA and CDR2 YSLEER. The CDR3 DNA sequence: TGCGCCAGCAGCCAACAGGGGGCTACTGAAGCTTTCTTT. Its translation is CASSQQGATEAFF.

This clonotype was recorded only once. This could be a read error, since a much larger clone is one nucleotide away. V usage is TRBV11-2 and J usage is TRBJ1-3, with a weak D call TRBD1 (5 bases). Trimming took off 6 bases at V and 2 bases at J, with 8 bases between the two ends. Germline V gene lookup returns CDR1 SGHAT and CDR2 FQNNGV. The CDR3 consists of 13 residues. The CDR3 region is CASRGEAGNTIYF. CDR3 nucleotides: TGTGCCAGCAGAGGGGAGGCTGGAAACACCATATATTTT.

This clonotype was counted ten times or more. CDR3 region: CSAEGSASSTDTQYF. CDR3 DNA sequence: TGCAGTGCTGAAGGATCTGCATCTAGCACAGATACGCAGTATTTT. The rearrangement links TRBV20-1 to TRBJ2-3; D is unresolved. This CDR3 region has 15 residues. Germline CDR1 DFQATT, CDR2 SNEGSKA (reference sequence). V lost 5 bases and J 0 bases, leaving 15 bases between the germline ends.

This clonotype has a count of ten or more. The CDR3 nucleotides read TGTGCCAGCAGCTTATGGGACAGAACTGAAGCTTTCTTT. Its translation is CASSLWDRTEAFF. The chain uses TRBV7-2 and TRBJ1-1; the match to TRBD1 covers 7 bases. CDR1 and CDR2 from the germline V gene are SGHTA and FQGNSA. With 2 bases clipped from V and 5 bases from J, the junction kept 2 bases outside the gene matches. The CDR3 runs 13 residues.

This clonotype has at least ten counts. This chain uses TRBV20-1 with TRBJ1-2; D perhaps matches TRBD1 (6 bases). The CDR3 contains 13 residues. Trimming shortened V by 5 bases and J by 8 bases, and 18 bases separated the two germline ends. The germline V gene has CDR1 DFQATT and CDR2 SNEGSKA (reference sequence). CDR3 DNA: TGCAGTGCTCCAGCAACGGGGGGCTGGGGCTACACCTTC. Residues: CSAPATGGWGYTF.